This T cell receptor beta chain was sequenced during a study of blood T cell repertoires in COVID-19. Study in general: PBMCs, B-cell-depleted T cells, or T cells were the source of the cDNA or gDNA that made up the material.

In the authors' methods: Using reference gene primer amplification, nucleated cell counts were estimated. Profiling relied on immunoSEQ multiplex PCR, and the TCRdb table lists in-frame clones only, not all of them. V and J calls and clone size are copied from that table; D and trimming were computed from the DNA. The sample has about 260,000 clones, around 87% seen once; the top ten hold 2% to 2.5%. CDR3 size: 15 residues. The germline V and J ends were trimmed by 4 bases and 0 bases, with 9 bases remaining between them. Germline CDR1 reads SNHLY; CDR2 reads FYNNEI. This receptor was identified in a woman in her 50s who had recovered from COVID-19. The chain is built from TRBV2 and TRBJ2-2, with D tentatively TRBD1 (5 bases). The sample was peripheral blood. The CDR3 bases are TGTGCCAGCAGTGTCCGGACACCGAACACCGGGGAGCTGTTTTTT. Translated, it gives CASSVRTPNTGELFF.